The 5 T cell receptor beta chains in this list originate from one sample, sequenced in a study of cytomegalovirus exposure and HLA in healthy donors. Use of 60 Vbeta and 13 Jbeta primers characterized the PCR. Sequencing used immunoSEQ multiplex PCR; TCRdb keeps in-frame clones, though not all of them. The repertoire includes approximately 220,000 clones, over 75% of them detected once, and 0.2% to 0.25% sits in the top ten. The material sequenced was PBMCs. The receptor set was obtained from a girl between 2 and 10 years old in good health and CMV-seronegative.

The CDR3 region is CASRPTLGHSYEQYF. The CDR3 nucleotides read TGTGCCAGCAGGCCCACATTGGGCCACTCCTACGAGCAGTACTTC. V and J are TRBV6-6 and TRBJ2-7; unclear D gene. Germline V CDR1 and CDR2: MNHNY, SVGAGI (reference sequence). CDR3 length: 15 residues. V lost 6 bases, J lost 0 bases, and 15 bases lay in between.

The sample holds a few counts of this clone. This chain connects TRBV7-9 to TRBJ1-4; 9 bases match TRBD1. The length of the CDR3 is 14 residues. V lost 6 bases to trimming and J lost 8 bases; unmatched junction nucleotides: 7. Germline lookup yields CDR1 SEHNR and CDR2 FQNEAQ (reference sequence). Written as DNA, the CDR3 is TGTGCCAGCAGTCACCGGGACAGGGACGAAAAACTGTTTTTT. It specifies CASSHRDRDEKLFF.

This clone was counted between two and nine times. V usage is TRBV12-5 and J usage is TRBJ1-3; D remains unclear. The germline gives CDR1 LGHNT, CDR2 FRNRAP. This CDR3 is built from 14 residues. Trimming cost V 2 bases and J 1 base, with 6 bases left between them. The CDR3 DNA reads TGTGCTAGTGGTTTGCGGGGATCTGGAAACACCATATATTTT. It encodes CASGLRGSGNTIYF.

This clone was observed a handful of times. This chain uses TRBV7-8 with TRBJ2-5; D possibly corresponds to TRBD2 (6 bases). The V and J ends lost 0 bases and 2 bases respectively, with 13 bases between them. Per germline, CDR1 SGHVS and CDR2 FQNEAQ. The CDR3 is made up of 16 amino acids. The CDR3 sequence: CASSLARRGQQETQYF. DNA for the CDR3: TGTGCCAGCAGCTTAGCGCGGAGGGGCCAGCAAGAGACCCAGTACTTC.

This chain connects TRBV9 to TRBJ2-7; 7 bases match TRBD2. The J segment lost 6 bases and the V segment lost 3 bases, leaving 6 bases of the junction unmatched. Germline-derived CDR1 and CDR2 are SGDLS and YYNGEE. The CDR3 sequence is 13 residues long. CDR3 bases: TGTGCCAGCAGCGCGGAAGGGAGGGGCGAGCAGTACTTC. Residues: CASSAEGRGEQYF.